This entry lists 13 T cell receptor beta chains sequenced from one sample in a study of shared clonotypes between healthy human individuals. Repertoires were generated with immunoSEQ multiplex PCR, while TCRdb's copy carries only in-frame clones and drops some. The sample consists of under 1,100,000 clones, around three quarters of them appearing once. The sequencing sample was made of memory CD4+ T cells from PBMCs. Subset: CD45RA-negative fraction. These receptor sequences come from a man aged 18 to 29 in good health. Some clones in this sample may be carry-over from other donors' samples.

This rearrangement joins TRBV9 to TRBJ1-3; D is uncertain. Per the germline V gene, CDR1 is SGDLS and CDR2 is YYNGEE. V lost 0 bases and J lost 0, with 7 bases in between. This CDR3 has 15 amino acids. This CDR3 is CASSVVASSGNTIYF. The CDR3 coding sequence is TGTGCCAGCAGCGTAGTAGCCAGCTCTGGAAACACCATATATTTT. Drawing the rest from reference TRBV9 and TRBJ1-3, the complete variable domain is DSGVTQTPKHLITATGQRVTLRCSPRSGDLSVYWYQQSLDQGLQFLIQYYNGEERAKGNILERFSAQQFPDLHSELNLSSLELGDSALYFCASSVVASSGNTIYFGEGSWLTVV.

The chain is built from TRBV9 and TRBJ1-2; TRBD1 is a possible D gene (5 bases). Germline V gives CDR1 SGDLS, CDR2 YYNGEE. V was cut by 2 bases and J by 5 bases, with 10 bases left in between. CDR3 length: 13 amino acids. The CDR3 sequence: CASSVSQGYGYTF. The CDR3 DNA sequence: TGTGCCAGCAGCGTCAGCCAGGGTTATGGCTACACCTTC.

This chain connects TRBV6-6 to TRBJ2-2; D not resolved. This CDR3 has 16 amino acids. Germline CDR1 reads MNHNY; CDR2 reads SVGAGI (reference sequence). The V gene lost 3 bases and the J gene lost 1 base, with 12 bases spanning the gap. The CDR3 is CASSYRETVNTGELFF. For the CDR3, the DNA is TGTGCCAGCAGTTATAGAGAGACGGTGAACACCGGGGAGCTGTTTTTT.

This chain uses TRBV5-1 with TRBJ2-1, with TRBD2 identical over 12 bases. The CDR3 consists of 15 residues. Unmatched junction bases numbered 7, after V lost 3 bases and J lost 9 bases. Germline V gene sequence: CDR1 SGHRS, CDR2 YFSETQ. CDR3 nucleotide sequence: TGCGCCAGCAGCTGGCTAGCGGGAGGGCCGGGTGAGCAGTTCTTC. This sequence encodes CASSWLAGGPGEQFF.

The chain has TRBV11-3 and TRBJ2-1; 8 nucleotides match TRBD2. The junction had 13 bases not matched to a gene; V was cut back by 5 bases and J by 7 bases. Germline CDR1 reads SGHNT; CDR2 reads YENEEA. The CDR3 consists of 16 residues. CDR3 sequence reads: CASSDTRTSFRNEQFF. In DNA form, the CDR3 reads TGTGCCAGCAGCGATACTCGGACTAGCTTTCGAAATGAGCAGTTCTTC.

The CDR3 spells CASSFASGSGETQYF. The DNA for the CDR3 is TGTGCCAGCAGTTTTGCTAGCGGGAGTGGAGAGACCCAGTACTTC. This chain links TRBV28 with TRBJ2-5, with TRBD2 identical over 10 bases. The CDR3 is 15 amino acids. Germline-derived CDR1 and CDR2 are MDHEN and SYDVKM. V lost 3 bases, J lost 4 bases, and 5 bases stayed unmatched.

The V call is TRBV29-1, the J call TRBJ2-5; TRBD1 is a possible D gene (6 bases). V was cut by 7 bases and J by 0 bases, with 12 bases left in between. Looked up from germline, CDR1 is SQVTM and CDR2 is ANQGSEA. CDR3 length equals 13 residues. The CDR3: CSAGEQYQETQYF. In DNA, the CDR3 is TGCAGCGCAGGGGAACAGTACCAAGAGACCCAGTACTTC. Filled out from reference TRBV29-1 and TRBJ2-5, the complete variable domain reads SAVISQKPSRDICQRGTSLTIQCQVDSQVTMMFWYRQQPGQSLTLIATANQGSEATYESGFVIDKFPISRPNLTFSTLTVSNMSPEDSSIYLCSAGEQYQETQYFGPGTRLLVL.

The gene calls are TRBV18 and TRBJ2-5, with TRBD1 identical over 11 bases. The CDR3 loop spans 16 amino acids. Germline-derived CDR1 and CDR2 are KGHSH and LQKENI. V lost 3 bases, J lost 4 bases, and 7 bases stayed unmatched. The chain's CDR3 is CASSPNGQGAGETQYF. The CDR3 bases are TGTGCCAGCTCACCCAACGGACAGGGGGCAGGAGAGACCCAGTACTTC. Full variable domain (missing parts from reference TRBV18 and TRBJ2-5): NAGVMQNPRHLVRRRGQEARLRCSPMKGHSHVYWYRQLPEEGLKFMVYLQKENIIDESGMPKERFSAEFPKEGPSILRIQQVVRGDSAAYFCASSPNGQGAGETQYFGPGTRLLVL.

The V and J genes are TRBV18 and TRBJ1-1; D is ambiguous. Trimming shortened V by 2 bases and J by 2 bases, and 12 bases separated the two germline ends. The CDR3 has 15 amino acids. The V gene's germline CDR1 is KGHSH and CDR2 LQKENI. CDR3 DNA: TGTGCCAGCTCACCAAACGTTGGCAGTAACACTGAAGCTTTCTTT. Translated: CASSPNVGSNTEAFF.

This sequence joins TRBV11-2 and TRBJ2-7; perhaps TRBD1 as D (6 bases). The CDR3 is 14 amino acids. Germline V lookup: CDR1 SGHAT, CDR2 FQNNGV. V lost 5 bases to trimming and J lost 3 bases, with 14 bases between them. The DNA for the CDR3 is TGTGCCAGCAGCCGTGGGGGCCAAATCTACGAGCAGTACTTC. It codes for CASSRGGQIYEQYF. The whole variable domain, filled in from reference TRBV11-2 and TRBJ2-7, reads EAGVAQSPRYKIIEKRQSVAFWCNPISGHATLYWYQQILGQGPKLLIQFQNNGVVDDSQLPKDRFSAERLKGVDSTLKIQPAKLEDSAVYLCASSRGGQIYEQYFGPGTRLTVT.

This clone was observed once. The CDR3 loop is CASGYDGTTDTQYF. CDR3 nucleotides: TGTGCCAGCGGCTATGACGGTACCACAGATACGCAGTATTTT. J is TRBJ2-3 and V is TRBV7-2; D unresolved. In germline, CDR1 is SGHTA, CDR2 FQGNSA. With 8 bases removed from V and 2 bases from J, the gap between germline ends came to 14 bases. This CDR3 comprises 14 residues.

The genes are TRBV27 and TRBJ2-5; 8 bases line up with TRBD2. The V and J ends lost 5 bases and 7 bases, in that order; junction bases with no gene match: 9. The CDR3 extends over 14 amino acids. Germline CDR1 reads MNHEY; CDR2 reads SMNVEV (reference sequence). CDR3: CASSGHGGARTQYF. CDR3 sequence (DNA): TGTGCCAGCAGTGGCCACGGGGGGGCCAGGACCCAGTACTTC.

The chain has TRBV2 and TRBJ2-1; TRBD1 agrees at 9 bases. In germline, CDR1 is SNHLY, CDR2 FYNNEI. CDR3 length: 15 residues. The ends lost 2 bases at V and 9 bases at J; junction bases unmatched: 8. In nucleotides, the CDR3 is TGTGCCAGCAGTGAAACGAAACAGGGGGCGGGTGAGCAGTTCTTC. Translated: CASSETKQGAGEQFF. Supplemented by reference TRBV2 and TRBJ2-1, the full variable domain reads EPEVTQTPSHQVTQMGQEVILRCVPISNHLYFYWYRQILGQKVEFLVSFYNNEISEKSEIFDDQFSVERPDGSNFTLKIRSTKLEDSAMYFCASSETKQGAGEQFFGPGTRLTVL.